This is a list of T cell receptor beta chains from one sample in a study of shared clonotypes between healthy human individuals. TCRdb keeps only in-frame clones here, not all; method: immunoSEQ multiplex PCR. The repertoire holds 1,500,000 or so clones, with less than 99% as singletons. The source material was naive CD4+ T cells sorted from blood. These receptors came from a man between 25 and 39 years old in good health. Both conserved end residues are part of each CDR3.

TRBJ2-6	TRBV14	CASSARENSGANVLTF
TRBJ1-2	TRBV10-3	CAISESFQGYNYGYTF
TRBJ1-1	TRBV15	CATSRPQGYTEAFF
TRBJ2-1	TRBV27	CASSFKRDKQFF
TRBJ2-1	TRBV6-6	CASSRTDNEQFF
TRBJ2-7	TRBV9	CASSAGQQYEQYF
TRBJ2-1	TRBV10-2	CASSNVRDSQFF
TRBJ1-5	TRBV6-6	CASRKGQGSQPQHF
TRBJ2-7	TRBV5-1	CASSIDRESREQYF
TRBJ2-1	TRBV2	CASSGDALGQFF
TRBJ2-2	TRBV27	CASTQGGGELFF
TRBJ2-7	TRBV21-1	CARTSGRAPYEQYF
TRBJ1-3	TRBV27	CASRGQGRNTIYF
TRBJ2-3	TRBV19	CASSYLAGAYPDTQYF
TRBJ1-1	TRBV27	CASSRRNTEAFF
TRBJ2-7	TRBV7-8	CASSFQGYGPSYEQYF
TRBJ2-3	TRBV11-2	CASSLGASGSGTDTQYF
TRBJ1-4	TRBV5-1	CASSHPSEKLFF
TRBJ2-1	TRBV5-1	CASSADRVSEQFF
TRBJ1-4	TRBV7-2	CASSSNGISNEKLFF
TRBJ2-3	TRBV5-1	CASSSGLAGGASSTDTQYF
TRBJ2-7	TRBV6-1	CASSEQLAGALSYEQYF
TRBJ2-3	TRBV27	CASSLFYGYKTSTDTQYF
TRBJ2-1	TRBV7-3	CASSLGLAEYNEQFF
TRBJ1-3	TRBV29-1	CSVVPGSGNTIYF
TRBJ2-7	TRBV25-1	CASTDLFAEQYF
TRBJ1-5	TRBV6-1	CASSERRERNSNQPQHF
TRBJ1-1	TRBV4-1	CASSQELGFPAFF
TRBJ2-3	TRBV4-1	CASSQVGLAGALNTDTQYF
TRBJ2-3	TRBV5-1	CASSSGGTTRTDTQYF
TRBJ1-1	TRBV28	CASSLRGGMGAGEAFF
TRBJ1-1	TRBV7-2	CASSLRGPGMNTEAFF
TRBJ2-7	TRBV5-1	CASSLELGGLSGRASSYEQYF
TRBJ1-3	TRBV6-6	CAALGPSGNTIYF
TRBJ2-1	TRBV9	CASSVASYVDNEQFF
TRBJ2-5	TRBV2	CASSEGETQYF
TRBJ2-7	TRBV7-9	CASSWAGVRYEQYF